This entry concerns a single T cell receptor (beta chain). The data were obtained in a study of blood T cell repertoires in COVID-19. Here immunoSEQ multiplex PCR was the method, and the copy in TCRdb shows in-frame clones only, minus some. This sample has over 150,000 clones, with over 75% found just once. This TCR was sampled from a man aged 55 to 70 with COVID-19, enrolled during active disease. What was sequenced was peripheral blood.

The CDR3: CATQTGTSGRLIDEQFF. As DNA, the CDR3 is TGTGCCACCCAAACCGGGACTAGCGGGAGGTTAATCGATGAGCAGTTCTTC. The chain joins TRBV3-1 (or the pseudogene TRBV3-2) to TRBJ2-1; TRBD2 matches 15 bases. Germline V gene lookup returns CDR1 LGHDT and CDR2 YNNKEL (reference sequence). V gave up 10 bases and J gave up 8 bases; unmatched junction bases: 15. This CDR3 comprises 17 residues.